The 9 T cell receptor beta chains listed next were all sequenced from one sample in a study of T cell responses to AZD1222 COVID-19 vaccine. Generated by immunoSEQ multiplex PCR, the TCRdb table keeps only in-frame clones and is missing some. The sample shows approximately 84,000 clones, approximately 85% of them seen only once. The source material was peripheral blood, sampled 28 days after the second AZD1222 dose. The receptor set was obtained from an adult who received the AZD1222 COVID-19 vaccine.

The chain employs TRBV7-3 and TRBJ2-3; D ambiguous. The germline V gene encodes CDR1 SGHTA and CDR2 FQGTGA. The ends were cut back, 1 base at V and 2 bases at J, with 19 bases in the middle. CDR3 length: 18 amino acids. CDR3 DNA sequence: TGTGCCAGCAGCTTAAGTAGGGTTAAAGCTGCCGACACAGATACGCAGTATTTT. Translation gives CASSLSRVKAADTDTQYF.

The V call is TRBV10-3, the J call TRBJ2-1; 14 bases line up with TRBD2. There are 18 residues in the CDR3. J gave up 7 bases and V 10 bases, and 18 bases lay outside the gene matches. Germline lookup yields CDR1 ENHRY and CDR2 SYGVKD. CDR3 region: CATSTSGGAGPTRNEQFF. In DNA form, the CDR3 reads TGTGCCACCTCGACTAGCGGGGGGGCCGGGCCTACACGGAATGAGCAGTTCTTC.

The V gene is TRBV6-5, the J gene TRBJ1-5; possible D gene TRBD1, 5 bases. The CDR3 runs 12 residues. Germline V lookup: CDR1 MNHEY, CDR2 SVGAGI. Trimming left V 10 bases short and J 4 bases short, with 11 bases between. CDR3 loop: CATGVRNQPQHF. Written as DNA, the CDR3 is TGTGCCACGGGGGTTAGGAATCAGCCCCAGCATTTT.

The V gene is TRBV6-6, the J gene TRBJ2-3; TRBD1 is a possible D gene (6 bases). Germline V gene lookup returns CDR1 MNHNY and CDR2 SVGAGI (reference sequence). Trimming removed 6 bases from V and 0 bases from J, with 13 bases in between. The CDR3 is made up of 15 amino acids. The CDR3 coding sequence is TGTGCCAGCAGAGACAGGTCCCTCAGCACAGATACGCAGTATTTT. Translated, it gives CASRDRSLSTDTQYF.

A few counts support this clone. The V and J genes are TRBV7-2 and TRBJ1-6; 7 bases agree with TRBD1. Trimming removed 4 bases from V and 5 bases from J; junction bases left unmatched: 11. CDR1 is SGHTA, CDR2 FQGNSA, per germline. CDR3 size: 17 residues. CDR3 region: CASSSQGGRGNNSPLHF. The CDR3 DNA sequence: TGTGCCAGCAGCTCTCAGGGCGGCAGGGGGAATAATTCACCCCTCCACTTT.

CDR3 nucleotide sequence: TGTGCCATCACGGACAGGATTAATTCACCCCTCCACTTT. It specifies CAITDRINSPLHF. This chain uses TRBV10-3 with TRBJ1-6; 7 bases agree with TRBD1. The CDR3 is 13 amino acids. Per the germline V gene, CDR1 is ENHRY and CDR2 is SYGVKD. The junction had 3 bases not matched to a gene; V was cut back by 7 bases and J by 6 bases.

CDR3 in amino acids: CASSLAAGEMNTQYF. The CDR3 DNA is TGTGCCAGCAGCTTAGCCGCAGGGGAAATGAATACGCAGTATTTT. The chain has TRBV11-3 and TRBJ2-3; D may be TRBD1 (6 bases). Germline V gives CDR1 SGHNT, CDR2 YENEEA. Between the trimmed V and J ends, which lost 1 base and 7 bases, there was a span of 15 bases. This CDR3 has 15 amino acids.

CDR3 region: CASRGRDRAYEQYF. CDR3 DNA sequence: TGTGCCAGCAGGGGACGGGACAGGGCCTACGAGCAGTACTTC. The chain uses TRBV6-5 and TRBJ2-7; 9 nucleotides line up with TRBD1. The germline V gene has CDR1 MNHEY and CDR2 SVGAGI. The CDR3 is 14 residues long. V lost 6 bases to trimming and J lost 2 bases; unmatched junction nucleotides: 5.

V is TRBV30 and J is TRBJ1-6; D remains unclear. Per germline, CDR1 GTSNPN and CDR2 SVGIG (reference sequence). CDR3 size: 17 residues. V was cut by 2 bases and J by 4 bases, with 18 bases left in between. The CDR3 DNA reads TGTGCCTGGAGTCCCGTAAGAAGAATGGAGTATAATTCACCCCTCCACTTT. Translating gives CAWSPVRRMEYNSPLHF.